This T cell receptor (beta chain) is from a study of blood T cell repertoires in COVID-19 (dated by TCRdb to between 2020 and 2021). Regarding the study in general: Collaborator samples came from the United States, Italy and Spain and covered acute and convalescent phases of COVID-19. The prospective study material was composed of cDNA or gDNA derived from T cells, B-cell-depleted T cells, or PBMCs. The dataset comprised deeply sampled blood TCRbeta repertoires from subjects exposed to, actively infected with, or recovered from COVID-19. The repertoires were released in a freely available public database intended as a resource for research on the immune response to SARS-CoV-2. Samples came from the ongoing ImmuneRACE study (first 160 participants) plus 1,254 subjects from 6 global collaborators. Nearly every sample came with metadata listing a de-identified subject ID, COVID-19 status, age in years and sex. Where available, HLA class I and class II types were obtained from metadata supplied by the sample provider rather than from assay-based typing. General conclusions and limits of the study: The quantity of clinical and demographic metadata differed by source and by participant and was supplied without curation.

At the junction V is shortened by 5 bases and J by 1 base, with 12 bases in between. The germline V gene supplies CDR1 SGHRS and CDR2 YFSETQ. The CDR3 spans 14 residues, from the cysteine through the phenylalanine. Here the CDR3 DNA is all that survives: 42 bases in frame from base 1. To note about this clone: The clone's antigen remains unknown. Base qualities are not provided; no much larger clone lies one nucleotide away.

Enrolling through a virtual design, the prospective study's participants ranged in age from about 18 to 89 years and lived across approximately 25 United States geographic areas. In the prospective study, cohorts were assigned on the basis of participant-reported clinical history obtained from a screening survey and a study questionnaire. In the prospective study, mobile phlebotomists collected whole blood, serum and a nasopharyngeal or oropharyngeal swab from each participant. Participants in the prospective study had the option to provide additional blood draws and questionnaires over a roughly two-month period. Blood samples from the prospective study were shipped frozen or at room temperature prior to DNA extraction. TCRbeta CDR3 regions were amplified from genomic DNA using the immunoSEQ Assay, a bias-controlled multiplex PCR. Concerning the study's data processing: Nucleated cell counts per sample were estimated from amplification of reference gene primers within the assay. To quantify the absolute abundance of each unique TCRbeta CDR3 rearrangement, sequence reads were collapsed and filtered. For each sample, productive Simpson clonality was calculated by taking the square root of Simpson's diversity index across productive rearrangements. TCRdb stores this immuneACCESS table with in-frame sequences only. Part of the clones is absent; in the studies checked, under half of the shortfall reflects unresolved V genes, and no reason is known for the rest. Clone size and the V and J calls come from that table; the DNA yielded D and trimming. Present in this sample are about 250,000 clones, roughly 86% of which were seen just once. The ten biggest clones cover approximately 2.4% of the sample.

This TCR was recovered from a woman in her thirties with acute COVID-19. The sequence links TRBV5-1 to TRBJ1-1; tentative D gene TRBD1, with 6 bases matching. Material for sequencing was PBMCs or T cells enriched from blood (not recorded which). The CDR3: CASRQGTENTEAFF. The DNA reads TGCGCCAGCAGACAGGGAACTGAGAACACTGAAGCTTTCTTT. When the CDR3 is completed using the reference TRBV5-1 and TRBJ1-1 genes on either side, the full variable domain is KAGVTQTPRYLIKTRGQQVTLSCSPISGHRSVSWYQQTPGQGLQFLFEYFSETQRNKGNFPGRFSGRQFSNSRSEMNVSTLELGDSALYLCASRQGTENTEAFFGQGTRLTVV.